Below are 7 T cell receptor beta chains sequenced from a single sample in a study of technical replicates of blood from several donors. Assay used: immunoSEQ multiplex PCR; TCRdb lists only in-frame clones, some missing. The sample lists under 95,000 clones, roughly nine tenths occurring once. The specimen sequenced was T cells isolated from PBMCs. These receptors were collected from a human donor in good health. Some clones in this sample may be carry-over from other donors' samples.

The chain combines TRBV6-1 with TRBJ1-2; 7 positions agree with TRBD1. Trimming at V came to 6 bases and at J to 4 bases, leaving 11 bases not matched to a gene. This CDR3 has 15 residues. From germline, CDR1 is MNHNS and CDR2 SASEGT. The chain's CDR3 is CASSVGTVSSYGYTF. CDR3 DNA: TGTGCCAGCAGCGTTGGGACAGTTTCTTCCTATGGCTACACCTTC.

V is TRBV18 and J is TRBJ1-1; D gene uncertain. The CDR3 is 13 amino acids. Per germline, CDR1 KGHSH and CDR2 LQKENI. Trimming cost V 8 bases and J 0 bases, with 10 bases left between them. The CDR3 DNA follows: TGTGCCAGCGCACTACAGCTGAACACTGAAGCTTTCTTT. Its protein product is CASALQLNTEAFF.

The rearrangement uses TRBV4-1 and TRBJ2-7; D is ambiguous. V was cut by 0 bases and J by 1 base, with 10 bases left in between. Per germline, CDR1 MGHRA and CDR2 YSYEKL. This CDR3 contains 15 residues. The CDR3 DNA reads as TGCGCCAGCAGCCAAGATAGTGCAGGATCCTACGAGCAGTACTTC. Amino acids: CASSQDSAGSYEQYF.

This sequence joins TRBV11-3 and TRBJ2-1; D might be TRBD1 (6 bases). V gave up 5 bases and J gave up 6 bases, with 17 bases separating them. Germline V gives CDR1 SGHNT, CDR2 YENEEA. The CDR3 extends over 15 amino acids. The CDR3: CASSTGGQTINEQFF. In DNA form, the CDR3 reads TGTGCCAGCAGCACGGGTGGACAGACCATCAATGAGCAGTTCTTC. The full variable domain, its missing parts supplied by reference TRBV11-3 and TRBJ2-1, is EAGVVQSPRYKIIEKKQPVAFWCNPISGHNTLYWYLQNLGQGPELLIRYENEEAVDDSQLPKDRFSAERLKGVDSTLKIQPAELGDSAVYLCASSTGGQTINEQFFGPGTRLTVL.

This chain connects TRBV4-1 to TRBJ1-1, with a tentative D call TRBD1 (5 bases). This CDR3 contains 14 residues. The V and J ends lost 9 bases and 3 bases respectively, with 17 bases between them. Germline loops: CDR1 MGHRA, CDR2 YSYEKL. The CDR3 DNA reads TGCGCCAGTGCTCCGCGGGGGGAGGACACTGAAGCTTTCTTT. Translating it yields CASAPRGEDTEAFF.

V is TRBV10-1 and J is TRBJ2-6; 7 bases are shared with TRBD1. V gave up 9 bases and J gave up 4 bases; unmatched junction bases: 15. This CDR3 has 17 residues. In germline, CDR1 is WNHNN, CDR2 SYGVQD (reference sequence). This CDR3 is CARRLRGRVRGANVLTF. The DNA for the CDR3 is TGCGCCAGAAGGTTGAGGGGGCGGGTGAGAGGGGCCAACGTCCTGACTTTC.

The V gene is TRBV6-5, the J gene TRBJ1-2; D perhaps matches TRBD1 (5 bases). Trimming took 2 bases from V and 4 from J, leaving 8 bases between them. This CDR3 spans 13 amino acids. CDR1 MNHEY and CDR2 SVGAGI come from the germline V gene. The CDR3 coding sequence is TGTGCCAGCAGTTACGGCAGGGCCTATGGCTACACCTTC. This codes for CASSYGRAYGYTF.